This entry is about one TCR beta chain. The sample originates from a study of blood T cell repertoires in COVID-19. Overall study: Acute-phase and convalescent COVID-19 samples originated in the United States, Italy and Spain. PBMCs, B-cell-depleted T cells, or T cells were the source of the cDNA or gDNA that made up the material.

Per the germline V gene, CDR1 is SQVTM and CDR2 is ANQGSEA. CDR3 length: 11 amino acids. Original processing methods: Amplification of reference gene primers was used by the study to estimate nucleated cell counts. Assay: immunoSEQ multiplex PCR; the TCRdb copy retains only in-frame clones and omits some. D and trimming were read from the DNA, whereas the V and J calls and clone size are those reported in that table. The sample yields a few hundred thousand clones, approximately 81% seen once. The origin of this receptor is a woman aged 80 or over with active or convalescent COVID-19. Material: peripheral blood. The chain links TRBV29-1 to TRBJ1-2; D remains ambiguous. The DNA of the CDR3 is TGCGGCTTAACGGGTAGCTATGGCTACACCTTC. As protein: CGLTGSYGYTF.